The 9 T cell receptor beta chains presented below share a single source sample, sequenced in a study of PD-1 blockade in classical Hodgkin lymphoma. The time point here: newly diagnosed, previously untreated cHL patient sample. TCRdb's table, derived via immunoSEQ multiplex PCR, lists solely in-frame clones and lacks some. The data contain some 27,000 clones, approximately 90% of them singletons. Source material: peripheral blood mononuclear cells (PBMCs). The receptors shown here come from a human donor with classical Hodgkin lymphoma.

This clone has a handful of counts. The chain joins TRBV25-1 to TRBJ1-1; D is ambiguous. V lost 2 bases and J 4 bases, leaving 11 bases between the germline ends. The germline V gene encodes CDR1 MGHDK and CDR2 SYGVNS. The CDR3 sequence is 14 residues long. The CDR3, as DNA: TGTGCCAGCAGTGAAAGTTGGGTAGGCACTGAAGCTTTCTTT. It codes for CASSESWVGTEAFF.

This clone has just one count. V gene TRBV7-2 combines with J gene TRBJ2-5, with D hard to call. Germline lookup yields CDR1 SGHTA and CDR2 FQGNSA. CDR3 length: 14 amino acids. Trimming left V 10 bases short and J 4 bases short, with 19 bases between. The CDR3 coding sequence is TGTGCCACTAGGCGGACCCTGACGGGAGAGACCCAGTACTTC. This sequence encodes CATRRTLTGETQYF.

This chain links TRBV19 with TRBJ1-4, with D hard to call. This CDR3 has 16 residues. Trimming took off 6 bases at V and 7 bases at J, with 21 bases between the two ends. Germline assignment: CDR1 LNHDA and CDR2 SQIVND (reference sequence). This chain's CDR3 is CASRKDGALTVEKLFF. The CDR3 bases are TGTGCCAGTAGGAAAGACGGCGCTCTTACCGTTGAAAAACTGTTTTTT.

CDR3 coding DNA: TGTGCCAGCAGCTCGGGACAGGCGAACACTGAAGCTTTCTTT. This gives the protein CASSSGQANTEAFF. The chain couples TRBV5-6 to TRBJ1-1; TRBD1 matches at 8 bases. The CDR3 runs 14 residues. V shed 3 bases and J 1 base; nucleotides not matched to a gene: 2. CDR1 and CDR2 (germline): SGHDT, YYEEEE.

The chain carries TRBV28 and TRBJ2-7; D is perhaps TRBD1 (7 bases). From germline, CDR1 is MDHEN and CDR2 SYDVKM. The CDR3 totals 14 residues. Trimming cost V 6 bases and J 6 bases, with 18 bases left between them. The CDR3 spells CASRRSGGTVEQYF. DNA of the CDR3: TGTGCCAGCAGAAGATCAGGAGGGACAGTCGAGCAGTACTTC.

CDR3 nucleotide sequence: TGTGCCAGCGGAACCGGCCCTCGCATTAGTGAAAAACTGTTTTTT. It yields the protein CASGTGPRISEKLFF. The rearrangement uses TRBV9 and TRBJ1-4; D remains ambiguous. The CDR3 extends over 15 amino acids. The ends were cut back, 7 bases at V and 7 bases at J, with 20 bases in the middle. Germline assignment: CDR1 SGDLS and CDR2 YYNGEE.

This chain joins TRBV7-2 and TRBJ2-1, with TRBD2 matching 9 bases. V was clipped by 1 base and J by 2 bases; unmatched bases: 3. CDR1 and CDR2 from the germline V gene are SGHTA and FQGNSA. This CDR3 has 16 residues. DNA for the CDR3: TGTGCCAGCAGCTTAGAGGCTAGCGGGGCCTACAATGAGCAGTTCTTC. Protein: CASSLEASGAYNEQFF.

The chain combines TRBV11-2 with TRBJ2-5; 7 bases fit TRBD1. The germline gives CDR1 SGHAT, CDR2 FQNNGV. V shed 5 bases, J shed 13 bases, and the junction held 16 bases outside the gene matches. The CDR3 spans 14 residues. This CDR3 is CASSRPVGTVVRYF. DNA for the CDR3: TGTGCCAGCAGCCGACCGGTAGGGACAGTGGTCCGGTACTTC.

This chain connects TRBV19 to TRBJ2-7; maybe TRBD1 (5 bases). CDR3 length: 15 residues. V lost 5 bases and J lost 6, with 20 bases in between. Germline CDR1 reads LNHDA; CDR2 reads SQIVND (reference sequence). CDR3 DNA: TGTGCCAGTAGTGGTTCCGGGCAGGGCGGCCGCGAGCAGTACTTC. It is translated as CASSGSGQGGREQYF.